A selection of T cell receptor beta chains follows, all from one sample in a study of T-cell reconstitution after alpha-beta-depleted transplantation in children. TCRdb passed the PCR reads through MiXCR, listing each CDR3 protein once. The sample has approximately 520,000 distinct CDR3 sequences; around a third are singletons. The sample here was PBMCs from the stem cell graft donor, taken from the stem cell graft. These receptors all come from a human donor who donated a stem cell graft to a child with aplastic anemia. Both conserved end residues are part of each CDR3. D genes are given only for firm matches. Clone size is stated in some rows and not others, as once, few, many or a class when expanded.

TGTGCCAGCCGTGGGGAAATTGCGAATGAGCAGTTCTTC	CASRGEIANEQFF	TRBV12-3/TRBV12-4	TRBJ2-1	.	few
TGTGCCAGCAGCTTGGAGGGCAGGGGCGCAGATGAAAAACTGTTTTTT	CASSLEGRGADEKLFF	TRBV5-6	TRBJ1-4	.	few
TGTGCCAGCAGCTCCGACAGGGTCGGGACCTACAATGAGCAGTTCTTC	CASSSDRVGTYNEQFF	TRBV9	TRBJ2-1	TRBD1	.
TGTGCCAGCAGCGTTTCCCCGGCGGGAGGGAAGGACGGGGAGCTGTTTTTT	CASSVSPAGGKDGELFF	TRBV9	TRBJ2-2	TRBD2	few
TGTGCCAGCAGCTCCGGACCGGAGAGGGAAGCTTTCTTT	CASSSGPEREAFF	TRBV7-2	TRBJ1-1	.	few
TGTGCCAGCAGCGAAGGGGCGGGTGAGCAGTTCTTC	CASSEGAGEQFF	TRBV7-9	TRBJ2-1	.	few
TGTGCCAGCAGTTACTCGAGGCAGGAGGTGCAGTTCACAGATACGCAGTATTTT	CASSYSRQEVQFTDTQYF	TRBV6-2/TRBV6-3	TRBJ2-3	.	few
TGTGCCAGCAGTTTAATGGGACTAGCTAGTGAGCAGTTCTTC	CASSLMGLASEQFF	TRBV28	TRBJ2-1	TRBD2	.
TGCAGTGTCTTGTCGGACGCCCCCCACAATGAGCAGTTCTTC	CSVLSDAPHNEQFF	TRBV20-1	TRBJ2-1	.	many
TGTGCCAGCAGTCCCCCAGGGAAGAACACCGGGGAGCTGTTTTTT	CASSPPGKNTGELFF	TRBV12-3/TRBV12-4	TRBJ2-2	.	.
TGCAGTGCTCTAGATTTAAGGCTAGCGCTAAAAGAGACCCAGTACTTC	CSALDLRLALKETQYF	TRBV20-1	TRBJ2-5	.	few
TGTGCCAGCAGTGAATTCAGGGGCCTCCCCTTGGGGACCCAGTACTTC	CASSEFRGLPLGTQYF	TRBV2	TRBJ2-5	.	few
TGTGCCAGCAGCCCCTACAGGGGCGAGCAGTACTTC	CASSPYRGEQYF	TRBV12-3/TRBV12-4	TRBJ2-7	TRBD1	.
TGTGCCAGCAGCTTGGGACTAGCGGGTATCGACAATGAGCAGTTCTTC	CASSLGLAGIDNEQFF	TRBV5-5	TRBJ2-1	TRBD2	.
TGTGCCAGCAGCCGCAGGGTTTGGGATGAAAAACTGTTTTTT	CASSRRVWDEKLFF	TRBV7-8	TRBJ1-4	.	.
TGCGCCAGCAGCTTGGGGGATGGAAACACCATATATTTT	CASSLGDGNTIYF	TRBV5-1	TRBJ1-3	.	few
TGTGCCAGCAGTTTCGGGGGTGCCAACACCGGGGAGCTGTTTTTT	CASSFGGANTGELFF	TRBV28	TRBJ2-2	.	.
TGTGCCAGCAGTTCCAACTTCCACATAAACACTGAAGCTTTCTTT	CASSSNFHINTEAFF	TRBV6-2/TRBV6-3	TRBJ1-1	.	few
TGTGCCAGCAGCCAGTCCCACGCAGAGACCCAGTACTTC	CASSQSHAETQYF	TRBV7-2	TRBJ2-5	.	.
TGTGCCAGCAGCTTAGATTCCGGGACTAGCCAAACAGATACGCAGTATTTT	CASSLDSGTSQTDTQYF	TRBV11-3	TRBJ2-3	TRBD2	.
TGCAGCGTTGGTTTAGGGACTCCTTCTGAAGCTTTCTTT	CSVGLGTPSEAFF	TRBV29-1	TRBJ1-1	.	.
TGCGCCAGCAGCTCGGCCCCGGGGACTCCAGATACGCAGTATTTT	CASSSAPGTPDTQYF	TRBV5-1	TRBJ2-3	.	.
TGTGCCAGCAGCCCCTCCGGGGCGTATGGCTACACCTTC	CASSPSGAYGYTF	TRBV7-9	TRBJ1-2	.	.
TGTGCCTGGAGTGTTGGAGGGCGGGCCTACGAGCAGTACTTC	CAWSVGGRAYEQYF	TRBV30	TRBJ2-7	.	.
TGCAGCGTTGAACCAAGGACCTATGGCTACACCTTC	CSVEPRTYGYTF	TRBV29-1	TRBJ1-2	.	few
TGTGCCAGCAGTGAAGGGGACAGGGGCAGCGGCTACACCTTC	CASSEGDRGSGYTF	TRBV6-1	TRBJ1-2	TRBD1	.
TGTGCCAGCAGCTTAGGGACTAATCAGCCCCAGCATTTT	CASSLGTNQPQHF	TRBV5-1	TRBJ1-5	.	few
TGTGCCAGCAGCTCAAGGACAGGGAGGGACGTCCTGACTTTC	CASSSRTGRDVLTF	TRBV7-6	TRBJ2-6	.	.
TGTGCCAGCAGTTACTCGATGTATCAGCCCCAGCATTTT	CASSYSMYQPQHF	TRBV6-5	TRBJ1-5	.	.
TGTGCCAGCAGCCAAGTTAGTTTCCAGACTAGCGGGAGTTCCGGCGAGCAGTACTTC	CASSQVSFQTSGSSGEQYF	TRBV4-2	TRBJ2-7	TRBD2	.
TGTGCCAGCAGCCAGGGACGCGCCTCTGGAAACACCATATATTTT	CASSQGRASGNTIYF	TRBV7-2	TRBJ1-3	.	.
TGCGCCAGCAGCCAAGATAGCTGGACCTCTTCCGATGGCTACACCTTC	CASSQDSWTSSDGYTF	TRBV4-3	TRBJ1-2	.	few
TGCGCCAGCAGCACCGATACAGGGCAGAACACTGAAGCTTTCTTT	CASSTDTGQNTEAFF	TRBV5-1	TRBJ1-1	.	.
TGCGCCAGCAGCCAAGATCTTCGGCAGAAGGATGGCTACACCTTC	CASSQDLRQKDGYTF	TRBV4-1	TRBJ1-2	.	.
TGTGCCAGCAGCTTGGGGGACCCTATATACAATGAGCAGTTCTTC	CASSLGDPIYNEQFF	TRBV5-4	TRBJ2-1	.	few
TGCGCCAGCAGCCAAGAGGTCAGGGGGGACAATCAGCCCCAGCATTTT	CASSQEVRGDNQPQHF	TRBV4-3	TRBJ1-5	TRBD1	.
TGTGCCAGCAGCGGACTAGCGGGTTACACAGATACGCAGTATTTT	CASSGLAGYTDTQYF	TRBV28	TRBJ2-3	TRBD2	.
TGCAGTGCTAGGTGGGCAGGCTACGAGCAGTACTTC	CSARWAGYEQYF	TRBV20-1	TRBJ2-7	.	.
TGTGCCAGCAGCTTAGGCCACGAGCAGTACTTC	CASSLGHEQYF	TRBV12-3/TRBV12-4	TRBJ2-7	.	many
TGTGCCAGTAGTTCGAGTTATACTGCGAATTCACCCCTCCACTTT	CASSSSYTANSPLHF	TRBV19	TRBJ1-6	.	.
TGTGCCAGCAGTTACTCTGCTCTTGGGCCGGTCGATGACTATGGCTACACCTTC	CASSYSALGPVDDYGYTF	TRBV6-5	TRBJ1-2	.	.
TGTGCCACCAGCAGAGATCAGGATTCACCCCTCCACTTT	CATSRDQDSPLHF	TRBV15	TRBJ1-6	.	few